Sequencing of this TCR beta chain was carried out in a study of blood T cell repertoires in COVID-19. Looking at the study overall: Sites in the United States, Italy and Spain provided acute and convalescent COVID-19 samples. From T cells, B-cell-depleted T cells, or PBMCs came the material, which was cDNA or gDNA.

The V and J ends lost 0 bases and 0 bases respectively, with 6 bases between them. The CDR3 spans 15 residues. Germline V lookup: CDR1 SGHDN, CDR2 FVKESK. In the authors' workflow: Amplified reference gene primers provided the basis for estimating nucleated cell counts. Measured with immunoSEQ multiplex PCR; TCRdb has only the in-frame clones, and not every one. Clonal size and the V and J genes are those of that table, whereas D and trimming came from the DNA. The table records 250,000 to 300,000 clones, 80% to 90% of them present only once. The receptor was derived from a woman aged 70 to 79 with acute or convalescent COVID-19. This chain uses TRBV14 with TRBJ2-1, with D uncertain. Sequencing was done on a sample of peripheral blood. The CDR3 is CASSQDFNSYNEQFF. CDR3 DNA sequence: TGTGCCAGCAGCCAAGATTTTAACTCCTACAATGAGCAGTTCTTC. Supplemented by reference TRBV14 and TRBJ2-1, the full variable domain reads EAGVTQFPSHSVIEKGQTVTLRCDPISGHDNLYWYRRVMGKEIKFLLHFVKESKQDESGMPNNRFLAERTGGTYSTLKVQPAELEDSGVYFCASSQDFNSYNEQFFGPGTRLTVL.